This TCR beta chain was captured in a study of CD8+CD57+ T cells in acquired aplastic anemia. The wider study: Sorted CD4+ and CD8+ cells yielded roughly 3 ug of DNA on average.

The CDR3 covers 14 residues. V was clipped by 8 bases and J by 7 bases, with 18 bases between them. Study-wide results and limits: Around 30 sequences, all CD8+ CDR3, were shared between patients and controls.

Genomic DNA, the template, was used for profiling of the TCR beta VDJ and CDR3. MiXCR was run by TCRdb on the reads, yielding one entry per CDR3 protein. The sample yields more than 100,000 distinct CDR3 sequences, around 41% seen once. In its sample, this clonotype was seen many times. Its matching antigen is unknown. Sequencing was carried out using sorted CD4+, CD8+, or CD8+CD57+ T cells (not recorded which) from PBMCs. The gene calls are TRBV12-3 or TRBV12-4 and TRBJ1-5; D is perhaps TRBD1 (5 bases). The sequence was obtained from a human donor in good health, serving as a control. The CDR3 DNA sequence: TGTGCCAGCGGAAACGGGCCCCGGGGGCAGCCCCAGCATTTT. This encodes CASGNGPRGQPQHF.